The rows below give T cell receptor beta chains drawn from one sample of a study of preoperative IRX-2 immunotherapy in early breast cancer. Measured with immunoSEQ multiplex PCR; TCRdb has only the in-frame clones, and not every one. This table has about 98,000 clones, 70% to 90% appearing once. The sequences come from tumor tissue, collected after IRX-2 immunotherapy. These receptors came from a human donor with breast cancer. The conserved cysteine and the conserved F or W are not part of the CDR3 here. Each record gives: V gene, clone size, CDR3 protein. Expanded clones are given a class, and other clones once, few, many or no size at all.

v_call: TRBV6-8
clone_size: NA
cdr3_aa: ASSLSDGAPLH

v_call: TRBV19
clone_size: NA
cdr3_aa: ASSIVDRGFSWDNQPQH

v_call: TRBV6-4
clone_size: NA
cdr3_aa: ASRLDYEQY

v_call: TRBV28
clone_size: few
cdr3_aa: ASRPLDRGDNQPQH

v_call: TRBV11-1
clone_size: NA
cdr3_aa: ASSFQQGAGELF

v_call: TRBV7-6
clone_size: NA
cdr3_aa: ARSLVGLEAQAGYT

v_call: TRBV9
clone_size: once
cdr3_aa: ASSDSGSRGDTQY

v_call: TRBV18
clone_size: NA
cdr3_aa: VSSPGYGFEQY

v_call: TRBV19
clone_size: NA
cdr3_aa: ASSQKAQGHYGYT

v_call: TRBV5-1
clone_size: NA
cdr3_aa: ASSLDGQGARRVSNQPQH

v_call: TRBV22-1
clone_size: NA
cdr3_aa: ASSLSIRRTEAF

v_call: TRBV7-6
clone_size: NA
cdr3_aa: ASSYKTGATGGSTLH

v_call: TRBV18
clone_size: NA
cdr3_aa: ASSPPWAGDDGIQY

v_call: TRBV25-1
clone_size: NA
cdr3_aa: ASSGPSGGIPYEQY

v_call: TRBV12-5
clone_size: NA
cdr3_aa: ASVRPLRDEAF

v_call: TRBV6-8
clone_size: NA
cdr3_aa: ASSAGTGSTGELF

v_call: TRBV19
clone_size: once
cdr3_aa: ASSIGYGKRVYEKLF

v_call: TRBV19
clone_size: NA
cdr3_aa: ASSPEWGAGGNEQF

v_call: TRBV5-1
clone_size: NA
cdr3_aa: ASSLDPGQGSNGYT

v_call: TRBV7-1
clone_size: NA
cdr3_aa: ASSLVAGWGNQPQH

v_call: TRBV5-1
clone_size: NA
cdr3_aa: ASSLDNRGQSNEQF

v_call: TRBV6-7
clone_size: once
cdr3_aa: ASRRELFAF

v_call: TRBV19
clone_size: NA
cdr3_aa: ATRGGLGSNQPQH

v_call: TRBV14
clone_size: NA
cdr3_aa: ASSLLTDYGELF

v_call: TRBV19
clone_size: NA
cdr3_aa: ASSISRATDTQY

v_call: TRBV19
clone_size: once
cdr3_aa: ASSIWGNEQF

v_call: TRBV11-3
clone_size: NA
cdr3_aa: ASRAVGQAQRWGYYT

v_call: TRBV6-8
clone_size: once
cdr3_aa: ASSAAQGEANTEAF

v_call: TRBV29-1
clone_size: once
cdr3_aa: SVEDDRGLMNTEAF

v_call: TRBV5-1
clone_size: NA
cdr3_aa: ASSFLFRTPDLNTEAF

v_call: TRBV5-1
clone_size: once
cdr3_aa: ASSLERTSGSYEQY

v_call: TRBV11-3
clone_size: NA
cdr3_aa: ASRNLQGPSTDTQY

v_call: TRBV19
clone_size: NA
cdr3_aa: ATARDSNQPQH

v_call: TRBV30
clone_size: NA
cdr3_aa: AWSRIGSMNTEAF

v_call: TRBV14
clone_size: NA
cdr3_aa: ASSQVGRGDNSPLH

v_call: TRBV30
clone_size: NA
cdr3_aa: AWSSGSADTQY

v_call: TRBV30
clone_size: NA
cdr3_aa: AWKPSGRVNTGELF

v_call: TRBV6-7
clone_size: NA
cdr3_aa: ASSSYITNEKLF

v_call: TRBV28
clone_size: NA
cdr3_aa: ASSLSQGKTEAF

v_call: TRBV11-3
clone_size: once
cdr3_aa: ASSWTGGGGTDTQY

v_call: TRBV6-1
clone_size: NA
cdr3_aa: ASSEAGTLYTIY

v_call: TRBV6-4
clone_size: NA
cdr3_aa: AISPGLSGGASAGELF

v_call: TRBV28
clone_size: few
cdr3_aa: ASTEGATDTQY

v_call: TRBV28
clone_size: once
cdr3_aa: ASSFIGKSTDTQY

v_call: TRBV12-2
clone_size: NA
cdr3_aa: ATGRGQLTDRVSPLH

v_call: TRBV7-8
clone_size: NA
cdr3_aa: ASSWGTSGGTDTQY

v_call: TRBV28
clone_size: NA
cdr3_aa: ANQTGGRHEQY

v_call: TRBV29-1
clone_size: once
cdr3_aa: SVAEGQGNQPQH

v_call: TRBV5-1
clone_size: NA
cdr3_aa: ASSLDGQALSGNTIY

v_call: TRBV9
clone_size: NA
cdr3_aa: AITDRVRSTNEKLF

v_call: TRBV23-1
clone_size: NA
cdr3_aa: ATGIGKTGELF

v_call: TRBV19
clone_size: NA
cdr3_aa: ASSGGLEQY

v_call: TRBV7-6
clone_size: NA
cdr3_aa: ASEKSTGGLDGYT

v_call: TRBV25-1
clone_size: NA
cdr3_aa: ASSEWAGNEQF

v_call: TRBV28
clone_size: NA
cdr3_aa: ASSLRGGTDTQY